Listed here are 10 T cell receptor beta chains from one sample, sequenced in a study of persistence of HIV-infected CD4 T cells. The immunoSEQ assay was version 4, run in survey mode. TCRdb keeps only in-frame clones here, not all; method: immunoSEQ multiplex PCR. This repertoire shows about 40,000 clones, approximately 80% found once; its top ten account for around 14%. The antigens these receptors bind are not known. Overlapping HIV-1 Gag 15-mer peptides at 0.8 to 1 ug per peptide per mL were used. Memory cells lacking CD40L and CD69 with high CD45RO were sorted. The sequencing used CD4+ T cells sorted from PBMCs after 18-hour stimulation, collected from a patient who received antiretroviral therapy. All receptors derive from an adult man with HIV who was CMV-seropositive.

The J gene is TRBJ2-3, the V gene TRBV7-2; D is undetermined. The CDR3 is 13 residues long. Germline V gives CDR1 SGHTA, CDR2 FQGNSA. V was pared by 5 bases and J by 5 bases, with 11 bases between. The CDR3 nucleotides read TGTGCCAGCAGCCTCACTCACCAAGATACGCAGTATTTT. Amino acids: CASSLTHQDTQYF.

The V gene is TRBV6-2 or TRBV6-3, the J gene TRBJ2-7; possibly TRBD1 for D (5 bases). V gave up 2 bases and J gave up 2 bases, with 7 bases separating them. Germline CDR1 reads MNHEY; CDR2 reads SVGEGT. There are 13 residues in the CDR3. The CDR3 region has the DNA TGTGCCAGCAGTTACGACAGACCCTACGAGCAGTACTTC. Translation gives CASSYDRPYEQYF.

This chain joins TRBV7-2 and TRBJ2-1, with TRBD2 identical over 9 bases. Germline V gives CDR1 SGHTA, CDR2 FQGNSA. The J segment lost 5 bases and the V segment lost 3 bases, leaving 11 bases of the junction unmatched. CDR3 length: 17 amino acids. The CDR3 bases are TGTGCCAGCAGCTTTAGGGGGGCTAGCGGGACGCACAATGAGCAGTTCTTC. This sequence encodes CASSFRGASGTHNEQFF.

This chain connects TRBV6-5 to TRBJ2-7, with D hard to call. V dropped 7 bases and J dropped 3 bases, with 7 bases sitting between them. Germline CDR1 and CDR2: MNHEY and SVGAGI. This CDR3 comprises 11 residues. The CDR3 bases are TGTGCCAGCAAGCAACACTACGAGCAGTACTTC. It encodes CASKQHYEQYF.

The V gene is TRBV3-1 (or the pseudogene TRBV3-2), the J gene TRBJ2-7; TRBD1 matches at 10 bases. From germline, CDR1 is LGHDT and CDR2 YNNKEL (reference sequence). This CDR3 spans 15 amino acids. The ends lost 4 bases at V and 5 bases at J; junction bases unmatched: 8. The CDR3 protein is CASSRRTGGTNEQYF. The CDR3, as DNA: TGTGCCAGCAGCCGCCGGACAGGGGGAACCAACGAGCAGTACTTC.

V and J are TRBV15 and TRBJ2-1; 8 positions match TRBD1. The CDR3 extends over 16 amino acids. J lost 4 bases, V lost 3 bases, and 8 bases had no gene match. Germline CDR1 is LNHNV and CDR2 is YYDKDF (reference sequence). The CDR3 sequence is CATSSRTGGGYNEQFF. As DNA, the CDR3 is TGTGCCACCAGCAGCCGAACAGGGGGAGGTTACAATGAGCAGTTCTTC.

The rearrangement uses TRBV5-4 and TRBJ1-2; D is ambiguous. V lost 3 bases and J lost 4, with 28 bases in between. The CDR3 runs 19 residues. The germline V gene has CDR1 SGHNT and CDR2 YYREEE (reference sequence). The chain's CDR3 is CASSSLISRRASLFYGYTF. In nucleotides, the CDR3 is TGTGCCAGCAGCTCATTAATCAGCCGACGCGCCTCGCTATTCTATGGCTACACCTTC. Variable domain in full (rest from reference TRBV5-4 and TRBJ1-2): ETGVTQSPTHLIKTRGQQVTLRCSSQSGHNTVSWYQQALGQGPQFIFQYYREEENGRGNFPPRFSGLQFPNYSSELNVNALELDDSALYLCASSSLISRRASLFYGYTFGSGTRLTVV.

This sequence joins TRBV10-3 and TRBJ1-2; no firm D call. The CDR3 consists of 12 residues. V was cut by 10 bases and J by 4 bases, with 13 bases left in between. Germline V gene data show CDR1 as ENHRY and CDR2 as SYGVKD. The CDR3 DNA reads as TGTGCCACCGCGCAACCTAGCTATGGCTACACCTTC. Encoded protein: CATAQPSYGYTF.

In its sample, this clone was seen once. The chain couples TRBV6-5 to TRBJ2-5; tentatively, D is TRBD2 (5 bases). Per germline, CDR1 MNHEY and CDR2 SVGAGI. With 5 bases removed from V and 2 bases from J, the gap between germline ends came to 9 bases. The CDR3 contains 13 residues. CDR3: CASSRRGQETQYF. In DNA form, the CDR3 reads TGTGCCAGCAGTCGCCGGGGACAAGAGACCCAGTACTTC.

This chain joins TRBV6-6 and TRBJ2-1; 9 bases line up with TRBD1. From germline, CDR1 is MNHNY and CDR2 SVGAGI (reference sequence). The junction had 3 bases not matched to a gene; V was cut back by 7 bases and J by 2 bases. This CDR3 is 14 amino acids long. The CDR3 protein is CASTGTGPYNEQFF. The CDR3 coding sequence is TGTGCCAGCACCGGGACAGGGCCCTACAATGAGCAGTTCTTC.